This T cell receptor beta chain was identified during a study of cytomegalovirus exposure and HLA in healthy donors. Primers: 60 Vbeta forward and 13 Jbeta reverse. The method was immunoSEQ multiplex PCR; TCRdb's version includes in-frame clones alone and lacks a portion of them. The sample has 95,000 to 110,000 clones, 60% to 70% seen once. The length of the CDR3 is 13 residues. J lost 9 bases, V lost 2 bases, and 8 bases had no gene match. Germline V gives CDR1 SGHRS, CDR2 YFSETQ. The table lists this clone with a few counts. Antigen: not known. Whole-study findings and limits: Across HLA loci, a later analysis found differing TCR association rates, with DRB1 most and HLA-C fewest. Fewer N-insertions (relative to the roughly 720-donor mean) were reportedly seen in an Asian-associated ancestry cluster in a later analysis.

This TCR was recovered from a woman in her 50s in good health and CMV-seronegative. This chain joins TRBV5-1 and TRBJ2-7, with TRBD1 identical over 7 bases. Material: PBMCs. CDR3 nucleotide sequence: TGCGCCAGCAGCTTCGATACGGACAGGTGGCAGTACTTC. Translated, it gives CASSFDTDRWQYF.